The clone carrying this T cell receptor beta chain was seen repeatedly, ten times or more. Its antigen is still unknown. As processed by the authors: CDR3 differences across clinicopathological groups were used to build a distant-metastasis classifier for papillary thyroid cancer. MiXCR was used by TCRdb to re-call the PCR reads. TCRdb assigned the V and J calls; the authors' analysis was not used. The table lists tens of thousands of clones, 20% of them singletons. Prior to thyroid surgery, none of the patients had received any treatment. With 6 bases clipped from V and 1 base from J, the junction kept 13 bases outside the gene matches. Germline CDR1 is SQVTM and CDR2 is ANQGSEA. There are 16 residues in the CDR3. The data originate from a study of metastatic and nonmetastatic thyroid tumors. In the study overall: Across blood and tumor or nodule tissue, repertoires from malignant and benign thyroid patients were compared with one another. General study points: Malignant thyroid tumors reportedly exceeded benign nodules significantly in TCR beta diversity, with the difference appearing in blood and tumor.

This chain joins TRBV29-1 and TRBJ1-2; TRBD1 aligns across 8 bases. The source is a female donor with papillary thyroid cancer or a benign thyroid nodule (not recorded which). Some clones in this sample may be carry-over from other donors' samples. The sequenced sample was blood. The CDR3 loop is CSVGMVQQGDNYGYTF. The CDR3 DNA reads as TGCAGCGTGGGAATGGTCCAACAGGGGGATAACTATGGCTACACCTTC.